The T cell receptor beta chain described here comes from a study of T cell responses to AZD1222 COVID-19 vaccine (TCRdb year 2021). In the study overall: AZD1222 recipients with second doses at about 4 weeks or about 12 weeks were pooled, because spike-specific TCR depth and breadth did not differ between schedules. Trial participants were enrolled by age into 18-55, 56-69 and 70-plus year subgroups, with 148, 28 and 57 TCR-sequenced participants respectively. A total of 230 to 250 trial participants underwent TCR sequencing, of whom about 200 had received two doses of AZD1222 and some 25 had received two doses of the MenACWY control vaccine. Summary of the overall study and its limitations: After two AZD1222 doses, both the breadth and the depth of spike-specific TCRs were significantly higher than at day 0 and than in MenACWY recipients. In the small 56-69-year group, the increase in depth fell short of significance, most likely because of low power. Because no day 14 peak-response samples were available, the repertoires could be characterized only after the peak T cell response. Most participants were white British and females outnumbered males, and the authors suggested that clonal diversity may have been underestimated. Conclusions about previously exposed vaccinees are limited because only a handful of AZD1222 recipients were SARS-CoV-2 seropositive at baseline. The whole spike protein was spanned by vaccine-associated CD4 TCRs, and dominant responses were seen in regions 160-218 and 743-854. Reportedly, close to half of the unique spike-specific TCRs recognized epitopes lying outside the regions that are mutated in the B.1.351 and B.1.1.7 variants.

The CDR3 regions of human TCRbeta chains were analyzed by immunosequencing. Per the original workflow: Repertoire TCRs were checked for matches against a reference library of SARS-CoV-2-specific TCRs that had been generated using the MIRA antigen-specificity platform. Breadth was defined as the fraction of unique TCRs that were SARS-CoV-2-associated. Depth was defined as the fraction of total T cells that were SARS-CoV-2-associated. Using the MIRA data, every spike-specific TCR was mapped to the spike region that the TCR reacted to and assigned to either a CD4 or a CD8 class. Log10-transformed breadth and depth values were compared by one-way ANOVA with Sidak's multiple comparisons tests. Here the immuneACCESS table is served through TCRdb, limited to in-frame sequences with V and J called. Missing clones are a known gap in these copies; in checked studies unresolved V genes cover under half, and the rest lacks a known reason. V and J calls and clone size are copied from that table; D and trimming were computed from the DNA. The sample table holds 100,000 to 150,000 clones, of which 89% were seen once. Of the sample, approximately 4.5% falls within the top ten clones.

The sample's time point label, decoded: baseline before first vaccination. Vaccinee samples were obtained from the UK trials COV001 and COV002, which included a single-blind randomized controlled phase 2/3 trial of AZD1222 (ChAdOx1 nCoV-19) in healthy adults. Trial participant PBMC samples were collected at day 0 and day 28 after the second dose for TCRbeta chain sequencing. In the germline V gene, CDR1 corresponds to MNHNS and CDR2 to SASEGT. The junction shows trimming of 0 bases on V and 7 bases on J, plus 7 bases between the germline ends. The CDR3, cysteine through phenylalanine, is 13 amino acids long. Only CDR3 DNA is held: 39 bases, read in frame from base 1. Regarding this clone: The antigen it binds to is not known. It has no much larger one-base neighbor in the sample; base qualities were not kept.

The chain links TRBV6-1 with TRBJ1-5; no D gene call is confident. This specimen was peripheral blood, taken on day 0 of AZD1222 vaccination. The origin of this receptor is an adult in good health. The CDR3 region has the sequence CASSEASSQPQHF. Here is the DNA: TGTGCCAGCAGTGAAGCTTCATCCCAGCCCCAGCATTTT.